Listed below are T cell receptor beta chains from one sample, sequenced in a study of memory CD4+ T cells and cytomegalovirus serostatus. Assay: immunoSEQ multiplex PCR; the TCRdb copy retains only in-frame clones and omits some. The sample consists of just under 60,000 clones, about 81% of them appearing once. The sample consisted of memory CD4+ T cells from blood. The receptors come from an adult in good health and CMV-seronegative. The CDR3 runs from the conserved cysteine through the conserved F or W. A D gene is named only where the DNA matches it firmly. Clone size appears in some rows only: once, few, many, or a class for an expanded clone.

J,D,size,V,DNA,CDR3
TRBJ2-7,NA,few,TRBV18,TGTGCCAGCTCACCAGATACAGGGCGCTCCTACGAGCAGTACTTC,CASSPDTGRSYEQYF
TRBJ1-2,NA,once,TRBV7-9,TGTGCCAGCAGCCGGGCAGGGAATAACTATGGCTACACCTTC,CASSRAGNNYGYTF
TRBJ2-4,TRBD2,NA,TRBV28,TGTGCCAGCAGTTTATCGTCTAGCGGGAGGGCCAGGGGAAACATTCAGTACTTC,CASSLSSSGRARGNIQYF
TRBJ2-2,NA,NA,TRBV7-9,TGTGCCAGCAGCTTAAGTTGGGAGCTGTTTTTT,CASSLSWELFF
TRBJ2-7,NA,NA,TRBV9,TGTGCCAGCAGCCCGCCCGGCGGCTCCTACGAGCAGTACTTC,CASSPPGGSYEQYF
TRBJ2-5,NA,NA,TRBV7-2,TGTGCCAGCAGCCTCCTCTGGGGCAAACAAGAGACCCAGTACTTC,CASSLLWGKQETQYF
TRBJ1-2,NA,NA,TRBV5-5,TGTGCCAGCAGCTTGGCCCCCGACAATGGCTACACCTTC,CASSLAPDNGYTF
TRBJ2-3,NA,NA,TRBV7-3,TGTGCCAGCAGCTTAACTTACTCGGGAGGCACAGATACGCAGTATTTT,CASSLTYSGGTDTQYF
TRBJ2-7,NA,NA,TRBV30,TGTGCCTGGAGGACAAATCCCGAGGGGACTGTTACAAGCTACGAGCAGTACTTC,CAWRTNPEGTVTSYEQYF
TRBJ2-2,TRBD1,NA,TRBV18,TGTGCCAGCTCACCGGGACAGACCGGGGAGCTGTTTTTT,CASSPGQTGELFF
TRBJ2-5,TRBD1,once,TRBV2,TGTGCCAGCAGAAAGACAGGGGGGTATCAGGGGGCCCAGTACTTC,CASRKTGGYQGAQYF
TRBJ2-4,NA,once,TRBV18,TGTGCCAGCTCGACGCGGCGGCAAAACATTCAGTACTTC,CASSTRRQNIQYF
TRBJ1-1,NA,NA,TRBV4-1,TGCGCCAGCAGCCACAGCAGTGTTATGAACACTGAAGCTTTCTTT,CASSHSSVMNTEAFF
TRBJ1-1,TRBD1,NA,TRBV4-2,TGTGCCAGCAGCCAAGACCGTTCAGGACAGGGTGAAGCTTTCTTT,CASSQDRSGQGEAFF
TRBJ2-2,NA,NA,TRBV5-1,TGCGCCAGCAGCTTGGCCACTAGAGCCGGGGAGCTGTTTTTT,CASSLATRAGELFF
TRBJ1-5,NA,few,TRBV15,TGTGCCACCAGCAGAGATGACGGTTCTCGGGGACCCCAGCATTTT,CATSRDDGSRGPQHF
TRBJ1-4,NA,NA,TRBV2,TGTGCCAGCCGGGACGATAATGAAAAACTGTTTTTT,CASRDDNEKLFF
TRBJ1-1,NA,NA,TRBV19,TGTGCCAGTACCACAAACGGACGTCGTGAAGCTTTCTTT,CASTTNGRREAFF
TRBJ1-1,NA,NA,TRBV15,TGTGCCACCAGCGGTTCGTTCGGGACGTCTTTAGAAGCTTTCTTT,CATSGSFGTSLEAFF
TRBJ1-1,NA,NA,TRBV28,TGTGCCAGCAGTCCACGACAGCATTTGAACACTGAAGCTTTCTTT,CASSPRQHLNTEAFF
TRBJ1-1,TRBD1,NA,TRBV9,TGTGCCAGCAGCCCGAATCAGGGGGGCACTGAAGCTTTCTTT,CASSPNQGGTEAFF
TRBJ2-2,NA,NA,TRBV7-3,TGTGCCAGCAGCCCCACTATCAACACCGGGGAGCTGTTTTTT,CASSPTINTGELFF
TRBJ2-1,TRBD2,NA,TRBV5-1,TGCGCCAGCAGCATTACTAGCGGGAGTTTAAATGAGCAGTTCTTC,CASSITSGSLNEQFF
TRBJ2-2,NA,once,TRBV9,TGTGCCAGCAGCTTGGGGGGATCGAACACCGGGGAGCTGTTTTTT,CASSLGGSNTGELFF
TRBJ2-2,NA,NA,TRBV7-2,TGTGCCAGCAGCTTAGAAGGGTCACGTCTTGGGGAGCTGTTTTTT,CASSLEGSRLGELFF
TRBJ2-7,NA,once,TRBV12-5,TGTGCTAGTGGGAGGGACACCCTCTACGAGCAGTACTTC,CASGRDTLYEQYF
TRBJ1-4,NA,few,TRBV5-1,TGCGCCAGCAGCTTGGCCCCCCCAGGGACTAATGAAAAACTGTTTTTT,CASSLAPPGTNEKLFF
TRBJ2-1,NA,NA,TRBV12-5,TGTGCTAGTGGTTTGGATTGGGTTAATGAGCAGTTCTTC,CASGLDWVNEQFF
TRBJ2-1,TRBD1,NA,TRBV7-9,TGTGCCAGCAGCTACAGGGGCGATGAGCAGTTCTTC,CASSYRGDEQFF
TRBJ1-2,TRBD1,once,TRBV4-2,TGTGCCAGCAGCCCCCAAGGCGGGACAGGCTATGGCTACACCTTC,CASSPQGGTGYGYTF
TRBJ2-1,NA,NA,TRBV29-1,TGCAGCGTGACCGACAGGAGAAACAATGAGCAGTTCTTC,CSVTDRRNNEQFF
TRBJ2-5,NA,NA,TRBV7-2,TGTGCCAGCAGCACCAAGACTCCCTCGGGGACCCAGTACTTC,CASSTKTPSGTQYF
TRBJ1-4,NA,NA,TRBV7-9,TGTGCCAGCAAAATAGGGGGGGGACCAACTAATGAAAAACTGTTTTTT,CASKIGGGPTNEKLFF
TRBJ1-5,TRBD1,NA,TRBV6-4,TGTGCCAGCAGTGCAACAGGGGGTGAGACTCAGCCCCAGCATTTT,CASSATGGETQPQHF
TRBJ2-6,TRBD1,NA,TRBV2,TGTGCCAGCAGTCCACAGGGGGCCTCTGGGGCCAACGTCCTGACTTTC,CASSPQGASGANVLTF
TRBJ1-5,NA,NA,TRBV2,TGTGCCAGCAGTCAGGAAGCCCGGCCGGAGCCCCAGCATTTT,CASSQEARPEPQHF
TRBJ2-2,TRBD1,few,TRBV7-2,TGTGCCAGCAGCTTAGGTGTGGGACAGGGGCTGCGGGGGGAGCTGTTTTTT,CASSLGVGQGLRGELFF
TRBJ2-5,TRBD2,NA,TRBV6-6,TGTGCCAGCAGTTACACACTAGCGGGAGAAGGAGAGACCCAGTACTTC,CASSYTLAGEGETQYF
TRBJ1-1,TRBD1,NA,TRBV5-4,TGTGCCAGCAGCTTCAGGGGACAGGGTAAAGCTTTCTTT,CASSFRGQGKAFF
TRBJ1-5,NA,NA,TRBV6-1,TGTGCCAGCAGTGAACCCAATTATAGCAATCAGCCCCAGCATTTT,CASSEPNYSNQPQHF
TRBJ2-1,TRBD2,NA,TRBV6-5,TGTGCCAGCAGCCGAGGGCTAGCGGGAGAAAATGAGCAGTTCTTC,CASSRGLAGENEQFF
TRBJ1-4,NA,NA,TRBV10-2,TGCGCCAGCAGTGACAGGGGCCTGGGGGAAAAACTGTTTTTT,CASSDRGLGEKLFF
TRBJ1-3,NA,NA,TRBV28,TGTGCCAGCATCTTAGGGGGATCTGGAAACACCATATATTTT,CASILGGSGNTIYF
TRBJ1-5,NA,NA,TRBV30,TGTGCCTGGAGTCGAGAGGGGCTCGGACAGCCCCAGCATTTT,CAWSREGLGQPQHF
TRBJ1-2,TRBD1,once,TRBV19,TGTGCCAGTAGAGCCGGACAGGGAGGATACTATGGCTACACCTTC,CASRAGQGGYYGYTF